The table lists the clone carrying this T cell receptor (beta chain) with many counts. The antigen remains undetermined. There are 14 residues in the CDR3. The V and J ends lost 1 base and 8 bases, in that order; junction bases with no gene match: 5. Germline loops: CDR1 LGHDT, CDR2 YNNKEL (reference sequence). Amplification of TCR beta CDR3 regions used RNA as the template. First-round RT-PCR targeting the TCR CDR3 was performed with the HTBI primer set. TCRdb processed the multiplex PCR reads anew with MiXCR; each CDR3 protein has one entry. The sample consists of a few hundred thousand distinct CDR3 sequences, about 16% of them appearing once. The sample comes from a study of T cells in Graves' hyperthyroidism and ophthalmopathy. Overall study context: Peripheral blood was drawn at first diagnosis, prior to all treatment. Study-level results: A model using 13 V-J features told ophthalmopathy apart from stable hyperthyroidism. Researchers found most expanded thyroid clonotypes above 0.001 in blood as well.

Sequencing used blood. The V and J genes are TRBV3-1 and TRBJ1-5; 7 bases are shared with TRBD1. The TCR was taken from a woman aged 40-49 years with Graves' ophthalmopathy. The DNA for the CDR3 is TGTGCCAGCAGCCAAGGACAGGGAGGAAAGCCCCAGCATTTT. Protein: CASSQGQGGKPQHF.